This TCR beta chain was identified in a study of blood T cell repertoires in COVID-19. About the research overall: The United States, Italy and Spain supplied acute and convalescent COVID-19 samples. In each case, the material was cDNA or gDNA derived from T cells, B-cell-depleted T cells, or PBMCs.

This clone was observed a single time. As processed by the authors: Quantification of nucleated cells was approximated via reference gene primer amplification. TCRdb keeps only in-frame clones here, not all; method: immunoSEQ multiplex PCR. The V and J calls and clone size come from that table; D and trimming were worked out from the DNA. The sample contains approximately 300,000 clones, 86% of which appear only once. Sequenced input: peripheral blood. The sequence was collected from a woman between 50 and 59 years old with acute or convalescent COVID-19.

This CDR3 is CSVPGSGRAGYNEQFF. CDR3 sequence (DNA): TGCAGCGTTCCCGGTAGCGGGAGGGCCGGGTACAATGAGCAGTTCTTC. The chain joins TRBV29-1 to TRBJ2-1; 11 positions match TRBD2. The V and J ends lost 5 bases and 4 bases, in that order; junction bases with no gene match: 10. Germline lookup yields CDR1 SQVTM and CDR2 ANQGSEA. This CDR3 region has 16 residues.